The T cell receptor beta chain described here comes from a study of CD8 T cells in ankylosing spondylitis. Findings of the study overall: Reports say disease-linked clones showed up significantly more in matched ankylosing spondylitis synovial fluid. About eight highly homologous variants made up a TCR beta motif that seemed to typify ankylosing spondylitis blood.

This clonotype occurred many times. Antigen: not known. The CDR3 spans 16 residues. Germline V gene data show CDR1 as LGHNA and CDR2 as YNFKEQ. V shed 0 bases and J 4 bases; nucleotides not matched to a gene: 2. Scientists made TCR beta libraries using quantitative 5'-RACE with molecular barcodes. Each CDR3 protein is one row after TCRdb ran MiXCR on the 5' RACE reads. Counted here are more than 60,000 distinct CDR3 sequences, under 7.5% occurring once; the ten biggest clones make up roughly 5%. The rearrangement links TRBV4-2 to TRBJ2-1; 11 nucleotides match TRBD1. The material sequenced was synovial fluid, either unsorted or a sorted T cell fraction (not recorded which). This TCR came from a male donor with ankylosing spondylitis. DNA for the CDR3: TGTGCCAGCAGCCAAGATTGGGACAGGGGGTACAATGAGCAGTTCTTC. As protein: CASSQDWDRGYNEQFF.